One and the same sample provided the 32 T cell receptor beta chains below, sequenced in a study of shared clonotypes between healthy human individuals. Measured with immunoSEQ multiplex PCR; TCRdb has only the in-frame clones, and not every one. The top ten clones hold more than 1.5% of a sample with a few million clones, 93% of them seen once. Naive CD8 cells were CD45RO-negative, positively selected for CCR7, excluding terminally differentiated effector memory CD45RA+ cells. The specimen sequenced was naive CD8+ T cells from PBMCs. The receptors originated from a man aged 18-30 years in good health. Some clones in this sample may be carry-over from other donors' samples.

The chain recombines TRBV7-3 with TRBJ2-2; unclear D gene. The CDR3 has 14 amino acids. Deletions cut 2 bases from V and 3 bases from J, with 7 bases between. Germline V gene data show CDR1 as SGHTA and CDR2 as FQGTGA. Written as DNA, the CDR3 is TGTGCCAGCAGCTTACGCCCGGACACCGGGGAGCTGTTTTTT. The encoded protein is CASSLRPDTGELFF.

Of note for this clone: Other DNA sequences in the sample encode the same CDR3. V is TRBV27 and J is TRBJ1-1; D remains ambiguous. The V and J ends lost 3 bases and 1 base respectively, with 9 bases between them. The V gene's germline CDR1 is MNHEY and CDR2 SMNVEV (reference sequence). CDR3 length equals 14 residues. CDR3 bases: TGTGCCAGCAGTTTTTTGGGAGGGAACACTGAAGCTTTCTTT. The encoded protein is CASSFLGGNTEAFF.

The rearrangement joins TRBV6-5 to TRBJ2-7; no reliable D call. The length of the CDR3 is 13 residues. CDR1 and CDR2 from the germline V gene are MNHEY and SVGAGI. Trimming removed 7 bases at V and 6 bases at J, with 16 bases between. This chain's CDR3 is CASTRTVYGEQYF. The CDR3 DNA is TGTGCCAGCACCCGGACCGTATATGGCGAGCAGTACTTC.

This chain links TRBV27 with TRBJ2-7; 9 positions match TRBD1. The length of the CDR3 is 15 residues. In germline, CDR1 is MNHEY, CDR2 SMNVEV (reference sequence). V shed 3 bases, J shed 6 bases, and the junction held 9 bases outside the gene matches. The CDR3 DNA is TGTGCCAGCAGTTTTACAGGGGGCGTTTTCGGCGAGCAGTACTTC. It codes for CASSFTGGVFGEQYF.

The CDR3 coding sequence is TGTGCCAGCAGCCAGAGGACAGGGTTGTCCTCCTCTGGGGCCAACGTCCTGACTTTC. Amino acid sequence: CASSQRTGLSSSGANVLTF. The V call is TRBV11-2, the J call TRBJ2-6; TRBD1 matches 8 bases. V shed 5 bases, J shed 0 bases, and the junction held 12 bases outside the gene matches. The CDR3 runs to 19 residues. The germline CDR1 and CDR2 sequences are SGHAT and FQNNGV.

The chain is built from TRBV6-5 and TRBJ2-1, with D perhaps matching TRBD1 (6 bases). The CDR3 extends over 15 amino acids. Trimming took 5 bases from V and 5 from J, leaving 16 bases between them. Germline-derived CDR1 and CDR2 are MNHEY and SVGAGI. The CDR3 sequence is CASSQQQGFDNEQFF. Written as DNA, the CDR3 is TGTGCCAGCAGTCAGCAACAGGGTTTCGACAATGAGCAGTTCTTC.

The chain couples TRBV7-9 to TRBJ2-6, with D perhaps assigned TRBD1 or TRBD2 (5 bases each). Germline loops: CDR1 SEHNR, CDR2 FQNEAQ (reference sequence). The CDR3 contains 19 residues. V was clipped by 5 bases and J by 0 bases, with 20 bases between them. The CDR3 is CASSPPGGGTPSGANVLTF. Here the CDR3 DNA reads TGTGCCAGCAGCCCCCCGGGTGGGGGAACACCCTCTGGGGCCAACGTCCTGACTTTC.

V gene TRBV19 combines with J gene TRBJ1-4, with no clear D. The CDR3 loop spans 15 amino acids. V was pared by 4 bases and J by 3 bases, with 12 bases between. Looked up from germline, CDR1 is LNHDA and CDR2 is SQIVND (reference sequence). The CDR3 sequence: CASSTDGVSNEKLFF. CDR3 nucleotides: TGTGCCAGTAGTACCGACGGGGTGTCTAATGAAAAACTGTTTTTT.

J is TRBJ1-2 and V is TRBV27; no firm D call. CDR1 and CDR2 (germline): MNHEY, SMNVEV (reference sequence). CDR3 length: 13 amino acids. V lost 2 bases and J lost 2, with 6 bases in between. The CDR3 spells CASSLGENYGYTF. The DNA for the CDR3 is TGTGCCAGCAGTTTAGGGGAGAACTATGGCTACACCTTC.

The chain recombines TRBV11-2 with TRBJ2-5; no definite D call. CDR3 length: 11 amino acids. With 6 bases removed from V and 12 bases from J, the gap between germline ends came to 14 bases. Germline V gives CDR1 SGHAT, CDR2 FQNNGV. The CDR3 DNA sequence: TGTGCCAGCAGGGGTTTCGGGTACGAGTACTTC. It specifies CASRGFGYEYF.

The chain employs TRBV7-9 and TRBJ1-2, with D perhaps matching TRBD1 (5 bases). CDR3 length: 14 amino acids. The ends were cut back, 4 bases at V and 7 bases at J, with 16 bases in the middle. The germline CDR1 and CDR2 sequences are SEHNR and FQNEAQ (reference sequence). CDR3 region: CASSSGTRRSGYTF. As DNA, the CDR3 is TGTGCCAGCAGCTCCGGGACCAGGAGAAGTGGCTACACCTTC.

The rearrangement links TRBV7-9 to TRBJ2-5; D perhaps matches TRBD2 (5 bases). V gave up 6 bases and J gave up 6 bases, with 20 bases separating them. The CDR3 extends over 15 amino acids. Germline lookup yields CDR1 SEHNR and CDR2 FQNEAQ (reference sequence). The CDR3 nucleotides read TGTGCCAGCAGTTTTCAAGCGGATCCCGAGCAGACCCAGTACTTC. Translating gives CASSFQADPEQTQYF. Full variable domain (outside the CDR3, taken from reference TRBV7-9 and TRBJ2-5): DTGVSQNPRHKITKRGQNVTFRCDPISEHNRLYWYRQTLGQGPEFLTYFQNEAQLEKSRLLSDRFSAERPKGSFSTLEIQRTEQGDSAMYLCASSFQADPEQTQYFGPGTRLLVL.

CDR3 sequence (DNA): TGCAGCGCGTCTCTCCGGGACAGCTACGAGCAGTACTTC. It codes for CSASLRDSYEQYF. The chain joins TRBV29-1 to TRBJ2-7, with 7 bases fitting TRBD1. V was clipped by 7 bases and J by 3 bases; unmatched bases: 9. Per the germline V gene, CDR1 is SQVTM and CDR2 is ANQGSEA. This CDR3 region has 13 residues.

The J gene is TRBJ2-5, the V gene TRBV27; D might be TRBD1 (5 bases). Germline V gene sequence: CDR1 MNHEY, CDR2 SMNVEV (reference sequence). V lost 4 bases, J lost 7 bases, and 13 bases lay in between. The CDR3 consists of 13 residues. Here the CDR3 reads CASSSGSLGTQYF. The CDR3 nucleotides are TGTGCCAGCAGTTCAGGGTCCCTTGGGACCCAGTACTTC.

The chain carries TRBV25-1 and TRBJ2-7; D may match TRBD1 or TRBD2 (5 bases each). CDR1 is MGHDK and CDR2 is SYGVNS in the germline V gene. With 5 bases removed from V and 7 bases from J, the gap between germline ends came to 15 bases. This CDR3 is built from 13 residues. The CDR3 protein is CASSRGARLEQYF. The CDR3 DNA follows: TGTGCCAGCAGTAGAGGGGCACGTTTGGAGCAGTACTTC.

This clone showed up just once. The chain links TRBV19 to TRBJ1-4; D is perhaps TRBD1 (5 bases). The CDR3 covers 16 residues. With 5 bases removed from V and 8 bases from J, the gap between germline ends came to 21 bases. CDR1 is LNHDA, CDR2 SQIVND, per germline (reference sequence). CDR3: CASSSHLGPEGEKLFF. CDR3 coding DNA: TGTGCCAGTAGTTCTCACCTGGGACCAGAAGGGGAAAAACTGTTTTTT.

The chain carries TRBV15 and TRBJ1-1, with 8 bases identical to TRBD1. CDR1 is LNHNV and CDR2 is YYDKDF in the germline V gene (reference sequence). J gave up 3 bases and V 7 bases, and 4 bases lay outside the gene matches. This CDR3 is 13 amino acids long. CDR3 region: CATNPTGDTEAFF. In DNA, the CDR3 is TGTGCCACCAACCCGACAGGGGACACTGAAGCTTTCTTT.

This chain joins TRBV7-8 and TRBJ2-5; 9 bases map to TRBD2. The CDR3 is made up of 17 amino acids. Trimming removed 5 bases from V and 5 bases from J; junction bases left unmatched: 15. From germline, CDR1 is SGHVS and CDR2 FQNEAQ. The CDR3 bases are TGTGCCAGCAGCCCTATTGGGACGCGGGAGGGCCGGGAGACCCAGTACTTC. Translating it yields CASSPIGTREGRETQYF.

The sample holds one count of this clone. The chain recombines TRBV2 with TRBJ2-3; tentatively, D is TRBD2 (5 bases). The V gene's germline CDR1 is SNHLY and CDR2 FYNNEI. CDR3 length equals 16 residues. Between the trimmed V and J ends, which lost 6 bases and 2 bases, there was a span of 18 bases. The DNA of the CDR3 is TGTGCCAGCAGCCTCGGTGGTAGCGAGTCCACAGATACGCAGTATTTT. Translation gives CASSLGGSESTDTQYF. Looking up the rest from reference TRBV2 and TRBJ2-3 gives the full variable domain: EPEVTQTPSHQVTQMGQEVILRCVPISNHLYFYWYRQILGQKVEFLVSFYNNEISEKSEIFDDQFSVERPDGSNFTLKIRSTKLEDSAMYFCASSLGGSESTDTQYFGPGTRLTVL.

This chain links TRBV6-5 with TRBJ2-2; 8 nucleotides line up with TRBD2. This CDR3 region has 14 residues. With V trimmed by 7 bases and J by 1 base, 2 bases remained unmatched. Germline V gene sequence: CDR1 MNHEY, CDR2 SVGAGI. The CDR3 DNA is TGTGCCAGCAACAGCGGGGGGAACACCGGGGAGCTGTTTTTT. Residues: CASNSGGNTGELFF.

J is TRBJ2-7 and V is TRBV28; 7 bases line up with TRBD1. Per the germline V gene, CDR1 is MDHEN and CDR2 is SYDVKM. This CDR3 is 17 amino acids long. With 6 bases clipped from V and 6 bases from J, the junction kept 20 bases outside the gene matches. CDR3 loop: CASSLPTKGARSPEQYF. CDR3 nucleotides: TGTGCCAGCAGCCTACCGACTAAGGGGGCGCGATCCCCCGAGCAGTACTTC. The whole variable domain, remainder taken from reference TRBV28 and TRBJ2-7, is DVKVTQSSRYLVKRTGEKVFLECVQDMDHENMFWYRQDPGLGLRLIYFSYDVKMKEKGDIPEGYSVSREKKERFSLILESASTNQTSMYLCASSLPTKGARSPEQYFGPGTRLTVT.

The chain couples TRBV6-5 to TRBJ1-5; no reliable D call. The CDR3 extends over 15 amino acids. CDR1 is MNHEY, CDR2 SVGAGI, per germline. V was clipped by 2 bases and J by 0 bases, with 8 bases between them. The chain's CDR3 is CASSYDADSNQPQHF. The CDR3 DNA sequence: TGTGCCAGCAGTTACGACGCAGATAGCAATCAGCCCCAGCATTTT.

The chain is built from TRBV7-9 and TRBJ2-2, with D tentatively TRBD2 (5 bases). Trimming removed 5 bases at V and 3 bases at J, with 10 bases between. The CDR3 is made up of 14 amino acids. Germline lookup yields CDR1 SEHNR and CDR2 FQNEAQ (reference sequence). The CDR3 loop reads CASSRPEDTGELFF. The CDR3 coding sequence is TGTGCCAGCAGCAGACCGGAGGACACCGGGGAGCTGTTTTTT. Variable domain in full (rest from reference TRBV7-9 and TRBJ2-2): DTGVSQNPRHKITKRGQNVTFRCDPISEHNRLYWYRQTLGQGPEFLTYFQNEAQLEKSRLLSDRFSAERPKGSFSTLEIQRTEQGDSAMYLCASSRPEDTGELFFGEGSRLTVL.

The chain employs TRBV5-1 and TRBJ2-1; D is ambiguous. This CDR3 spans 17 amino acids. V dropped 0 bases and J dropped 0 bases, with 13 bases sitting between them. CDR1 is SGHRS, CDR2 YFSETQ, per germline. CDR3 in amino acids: CASSLGPDKSSYNEQFF. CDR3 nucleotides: TGCGCCAGCAGCTTGGGGCCGGATAAGAGCTCCTACAATGAGCAGTTCTTC. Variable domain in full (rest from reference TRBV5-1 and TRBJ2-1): KAGVTQTPRYLIKTRGQQVTLSCSPISGHRSVSWYQQTPGQGLQFLFEYFSETQRNKGNFPGRFSGRQFSNSRSEMNVSTLELGDSALYLCASSLGPDKSSYNEQFFGPGTRLTVL.

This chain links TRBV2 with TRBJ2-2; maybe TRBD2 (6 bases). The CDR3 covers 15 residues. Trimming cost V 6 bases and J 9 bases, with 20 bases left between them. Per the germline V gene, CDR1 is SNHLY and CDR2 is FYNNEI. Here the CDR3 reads CASSDPRLVRWELFF. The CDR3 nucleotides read TGTGCCAGCAGCGATCCCCGACTAGTACGGTGGGAGCTGTTTTTT.

CDR3: CASSLFLEANTGELFF. The CDR3 DNA sequence: TGTGCCAGCAGCTTATTTCTCGAAGCGAACACCGGGGAGCTGTTTTTT. This rearrangement joins TRBV7-7 to TRBJ2-2; D remains unclear. Per the germline V gene, CDR1 is SSHAT and CDR2 is FNYEAQ (reference sequence). This CDR3 spans 16 amino acids. Trimming cost V 2 bases and J 0 bases, with 10 bases left between them.

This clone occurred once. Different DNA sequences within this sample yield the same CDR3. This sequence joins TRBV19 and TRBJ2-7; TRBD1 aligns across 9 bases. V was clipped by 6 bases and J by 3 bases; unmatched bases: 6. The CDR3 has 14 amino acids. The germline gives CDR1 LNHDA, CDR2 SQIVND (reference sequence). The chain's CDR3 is CASSTGTGRYEQYF. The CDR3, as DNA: TGTGCCAGTAGCACCGGGACAGGGCGCTACGAGCAGTACTTC.

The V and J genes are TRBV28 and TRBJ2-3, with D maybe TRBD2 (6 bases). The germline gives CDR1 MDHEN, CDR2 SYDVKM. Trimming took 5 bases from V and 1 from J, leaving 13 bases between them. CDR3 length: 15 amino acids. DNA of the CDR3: TGTGCCAGCAGTGCTCCTAGCGAGCGCACAGATACGCAGTATTTT. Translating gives CASSAPSERTDTQYF. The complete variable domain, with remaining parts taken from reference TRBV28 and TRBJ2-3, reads DVKVTQSSRYLVKRTGEKVFLECVQDMDHENMFWYRQDPGLGLRLIYFSYDVKMKEKGDIPEGYSVSREKKERFSLILESASTNQTSMYLCASSAPSERTDTQYFGPGTRLTVL.

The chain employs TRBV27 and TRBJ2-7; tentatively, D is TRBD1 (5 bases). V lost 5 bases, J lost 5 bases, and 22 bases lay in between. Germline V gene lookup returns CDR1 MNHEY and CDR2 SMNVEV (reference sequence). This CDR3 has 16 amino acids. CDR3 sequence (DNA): TGTGCCAGCAGTCTCCTCGCAGGGTTGAGTGTGCACGAGCAGTACTTC. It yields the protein CASSLLAGLSVHEQYF.

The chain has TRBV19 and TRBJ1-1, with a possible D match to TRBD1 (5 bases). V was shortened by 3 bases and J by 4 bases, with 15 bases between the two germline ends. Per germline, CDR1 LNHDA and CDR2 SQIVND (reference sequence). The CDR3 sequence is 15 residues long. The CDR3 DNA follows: TGTGCCAGTAGTATCTTCTTGGGGGAGAGCACTGAAGCTTTCTTT. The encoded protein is CASSIFLGESTEAFF.

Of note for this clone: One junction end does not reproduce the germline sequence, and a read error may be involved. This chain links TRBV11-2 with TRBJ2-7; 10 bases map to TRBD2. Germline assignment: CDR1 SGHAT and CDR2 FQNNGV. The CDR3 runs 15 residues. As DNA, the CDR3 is TGTGCCAGCAGATTAGGAGCGGGAGGGAACTACGAGCAGTACTTC. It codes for CASRLGAGGNYEQYF.

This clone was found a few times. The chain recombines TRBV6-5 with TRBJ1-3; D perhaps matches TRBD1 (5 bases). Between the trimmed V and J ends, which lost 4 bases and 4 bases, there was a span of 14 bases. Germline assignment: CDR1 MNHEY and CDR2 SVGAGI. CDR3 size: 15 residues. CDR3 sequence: CASSFGTEAGNTIYF. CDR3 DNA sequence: TGTGCCAGCAGTTTCGGGACTGAGGCAGGAAACACCATATATTTT.